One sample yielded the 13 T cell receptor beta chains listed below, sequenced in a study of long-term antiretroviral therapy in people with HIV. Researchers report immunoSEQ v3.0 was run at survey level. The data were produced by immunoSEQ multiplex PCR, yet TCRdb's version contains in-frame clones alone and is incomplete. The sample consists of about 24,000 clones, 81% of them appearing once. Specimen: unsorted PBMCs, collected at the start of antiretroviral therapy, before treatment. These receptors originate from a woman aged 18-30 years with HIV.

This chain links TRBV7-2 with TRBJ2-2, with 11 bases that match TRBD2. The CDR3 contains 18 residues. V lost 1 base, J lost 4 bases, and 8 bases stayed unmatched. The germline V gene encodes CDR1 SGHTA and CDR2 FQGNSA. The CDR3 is CASSLVPLAGVGTGELFF. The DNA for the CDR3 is TGTGCCAGCAGCTTAGTACCACTAGCGGGGGTTGGCACCGGGGAGCTGTTTTTT.

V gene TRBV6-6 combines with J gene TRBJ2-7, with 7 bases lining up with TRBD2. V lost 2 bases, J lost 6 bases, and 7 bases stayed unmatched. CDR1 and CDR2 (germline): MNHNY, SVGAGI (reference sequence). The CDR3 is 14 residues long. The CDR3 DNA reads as TGTGCCAGCAGTTACCTAGTGGGCGGGGGCGAGCAGTACTTC. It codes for CASSYLVGGGEQYF.

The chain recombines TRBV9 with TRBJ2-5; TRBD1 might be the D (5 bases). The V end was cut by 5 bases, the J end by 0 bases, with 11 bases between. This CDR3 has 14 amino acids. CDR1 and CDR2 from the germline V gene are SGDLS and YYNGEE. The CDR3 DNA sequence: TGTGCCAGCAGTACACAGGTTCACCAAGAGACCCAGTACTTC. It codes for CASSTQVHQETQYF.

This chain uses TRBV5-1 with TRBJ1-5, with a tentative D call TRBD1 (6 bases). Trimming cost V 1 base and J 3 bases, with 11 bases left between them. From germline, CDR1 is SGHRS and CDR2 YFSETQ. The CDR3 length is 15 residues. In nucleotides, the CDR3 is TGCGCCAGCAGCTTGATGGGGGGCAACAATCAGCCCCAGCATTTT. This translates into CASSLMGGNNQPQHF.

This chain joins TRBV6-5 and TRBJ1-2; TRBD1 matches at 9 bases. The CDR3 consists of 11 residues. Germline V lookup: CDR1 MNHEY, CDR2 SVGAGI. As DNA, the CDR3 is TGTGCTGCGGGACAGGGCAACGGCTACACCTTC. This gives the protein CAAGQGNGYTF.

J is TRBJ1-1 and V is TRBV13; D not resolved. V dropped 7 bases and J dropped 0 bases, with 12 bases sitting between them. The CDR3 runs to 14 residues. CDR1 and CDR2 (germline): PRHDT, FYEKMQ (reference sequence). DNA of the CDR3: TGTGCCAGCACCACCCCCGGACTGAACACTGAAGCTTTCTTT. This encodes CASTTPGLNTEAFF.

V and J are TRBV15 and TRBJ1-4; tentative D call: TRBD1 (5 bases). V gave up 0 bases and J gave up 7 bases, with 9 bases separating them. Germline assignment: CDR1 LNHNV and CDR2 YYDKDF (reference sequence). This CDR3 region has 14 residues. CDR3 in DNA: TGTGCCACCAGCAGAGATTGGACATCTGAAAAACTGTTTTTT. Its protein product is CATSRDWTSEKLFF.

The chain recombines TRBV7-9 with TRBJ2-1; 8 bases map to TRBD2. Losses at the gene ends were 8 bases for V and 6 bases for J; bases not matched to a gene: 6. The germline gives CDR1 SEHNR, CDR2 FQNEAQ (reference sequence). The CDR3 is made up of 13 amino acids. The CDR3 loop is CASGSGTSNEQFF. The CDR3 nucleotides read TGTGCCAGCGGGTCCGGGACTAGCAATGAGCAGTTCTTC.

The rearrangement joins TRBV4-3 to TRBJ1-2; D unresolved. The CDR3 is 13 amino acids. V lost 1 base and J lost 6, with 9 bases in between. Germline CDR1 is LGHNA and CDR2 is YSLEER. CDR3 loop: CASSQAGSDGYTF. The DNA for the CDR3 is TGCGCCAGCAGCCAAGCCGGGAGCGATGGCTACACCTTC.

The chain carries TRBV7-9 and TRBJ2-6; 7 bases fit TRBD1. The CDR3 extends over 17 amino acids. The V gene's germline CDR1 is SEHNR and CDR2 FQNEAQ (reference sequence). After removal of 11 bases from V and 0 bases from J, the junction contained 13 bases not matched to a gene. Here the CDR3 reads CAAAMGQFNSGANVLTF. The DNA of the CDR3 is TGTGCCGCCGCCATGGGACAGTTCAACTCTGGGGCCAACGTCCTGACTTTC.

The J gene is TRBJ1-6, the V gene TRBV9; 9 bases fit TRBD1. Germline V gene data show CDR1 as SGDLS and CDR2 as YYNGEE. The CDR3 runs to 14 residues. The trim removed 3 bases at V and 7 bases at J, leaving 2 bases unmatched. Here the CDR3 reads CASSDGQGNSPLHF. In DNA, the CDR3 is TGTGCCAGCAGCGATGGACAGGGGAATTCACCCCTCCACTTT. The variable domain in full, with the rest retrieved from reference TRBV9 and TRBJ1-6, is DSGVTQTPKHLITATGQRVTLRCSPRSGDLSVYWYQQSLDQGLQFLIQYYNGEERAKGNILERFSAQQFPDLHSELNLSSLELGDSALYFCASSDGQGNSPLHFGNGTRLTVT.

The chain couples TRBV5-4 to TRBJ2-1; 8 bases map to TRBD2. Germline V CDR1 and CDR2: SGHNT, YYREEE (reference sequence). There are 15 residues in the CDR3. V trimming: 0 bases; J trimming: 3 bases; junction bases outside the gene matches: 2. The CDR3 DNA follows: TGTGCCAGCAGCTTGGGGGCGGGAGGCTACAATGAGCAGTTCTTC. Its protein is CASSLGAGGYNEQFF. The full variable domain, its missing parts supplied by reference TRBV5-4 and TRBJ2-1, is ETGVTQSPTHLIKTRGQQVTLRCSSQSGHNTVSWYQQALGQGPQFIFQYYREEENGRGNFPPRFSGLQFPNYSSELNVNALELDDSALYLCASSLGAGGYNEQFFGPGTRLTVL.

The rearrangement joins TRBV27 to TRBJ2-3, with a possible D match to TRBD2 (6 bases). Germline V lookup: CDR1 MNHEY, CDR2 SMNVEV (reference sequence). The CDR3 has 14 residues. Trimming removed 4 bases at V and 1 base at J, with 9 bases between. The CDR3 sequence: CASSSPGGTDTQYF. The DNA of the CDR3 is TGTGCCAGCAGTTCACCGGGAGGCACAGATACGCAGTATTTT.